The entry that follows covers one T cell receptor beta chain sequence. Its antigen is currently not known. Base qualities are missing; no much larger clone stands one base away. The source of the sample is a study of cytomegalovirus exposure and HLA in healthy donors (dated by TCRdb to 2016 to 2017). About the full investigation: A later analysis indicated that the 90 to 150 validation repertoires were generated on the platform also employed for the roughly 720 repertoires of the first cohort. To predict cytomegalovirus infection status, the study combined high-throughput TCR immunosequencing, statistical association of individual TCRs with disease status, and machine learning. The study aimed to test whether cataloging public T cell receptors could reveal signatures of past pathogen exposure. A separate validation cohort of roughly 120 different subjects was used in addition to the approximately 700-subject first cohort.

The CDR3 numbers 14 residues from cysteine through phenylalanine. Here the CDR3 DNA is all that survives: 42 bases in frame from base 1. The germline ends are 13 bases apart after V is trimmed by 3 bases and J by 10 bases. CDR1 SGHTA and CDR2 FQGNSA are derived from the germline V gene. To prepare the library, the immunoSEQ multiplex PCR assay was applied. On the authors' methods: A statistical classification framework was built for diagnosing cytomegalovirus status from the catalog of TCR beta chain sequences. Held by TCRdb, this immuneACCESS table contains in-frame sequences only and omits some clones. Under half of the omission traces to an unresolved V gene where checked; the cause of the rest is unknown. V, J and clone size reflect that table, while D and trimming were determined from the DNA. This sample comprises fewer than 200,000 clones, approximately 81% of them detected only once. The ten largest clones take up about 16% of the sample.

Overall study results and their limits: A later analysis lacked HLA typing for the validation cohort, so it scored co-occurrence in that cohort across all 110 or so repertoires. The authors suggested that the approach could potentially be generalized to other disease states and immunological phenotypes. The classifier was reported to diagnose cytomegalovirus status with high specificity and sensitivity in both the original and validation cohorts. While some public TCRs were present in many individuals, most TCR sequences turned up only very rarely across donors. A few of the identified cytomegalovirus-associated TCR beta chains were confirmed in vitro to be specific for cytomegalovirus antigens. The study gave a list of 150 to 200 TCR beta chains associated with cytomegalovirus. Of the cluster scores, roughly 93% were above 0 in a later analysis, which found that TCRs clustered in the first cohort also tended to co-occur in the approximately 130 validation repertoires.

The donors were included in the validation cohort of roughly 130 subjects, a group kept apart from the roughly 610-subject first cohort. Material for sequencing was PBMCs. The V and J segments used are TRBV7-2 and TRBJ1-6, with a tentative D gene TRBD1 over 5 matching bases. The TCR comes from a young man in good health and CMV-seropositive. The CDR3: CASSLTWGESPLHF. The DNA is as follows: TGTGCCAGCAGCTTGACTTGGGGGGAATCACCCCTCCACTTT.